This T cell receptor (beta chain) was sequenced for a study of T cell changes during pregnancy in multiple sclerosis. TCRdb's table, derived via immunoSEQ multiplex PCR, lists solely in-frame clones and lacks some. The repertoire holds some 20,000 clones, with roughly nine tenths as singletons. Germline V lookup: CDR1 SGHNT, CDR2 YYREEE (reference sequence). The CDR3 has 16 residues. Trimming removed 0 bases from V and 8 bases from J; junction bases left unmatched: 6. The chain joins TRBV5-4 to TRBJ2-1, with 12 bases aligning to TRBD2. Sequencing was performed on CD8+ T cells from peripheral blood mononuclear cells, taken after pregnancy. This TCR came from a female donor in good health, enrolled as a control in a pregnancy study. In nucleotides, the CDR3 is TGTGCCAGCAGCTTGGGAGTAGCTAGCGGGAGGGATGAGCAGTTCTTC. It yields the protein CASSLGVASGRDEQFF.